This section outlines one T cell receptor beta chain sequence together with its context. Its antigen remains unidentified. Germline-derived CDR1 and CDR2 are SGHNT and YYREEE (reference sequence). The V gene end was trimmed by 0 bases and the J gene end by 2 bases; junction bases not matched to a gene: 2. The CDR3 is 14 residues long. The data derive from a study of TIL therapy for anti-PD-1-resistant metastatic lung cancer. Looking at the study overall: Median tumor mutation burden was about 1.5 mutations per megabase.

Time point reported: pre-treatment sample, taken before nivolumab and TIL therapy. Patients were adults with stage 4 NSCLC. Study observations and caveats: Patients were highly selected, enriched for treatment-naive, never-smoker and oncogene-addicted cases.

The immunoSEQ assay was v3. Clones were sequenced by immunoSEQ multiplex PCR, and TCRdb holds only the in-frame ones, with some missing. The sample lists approximately 60,000 clones; less than 85% were seen once. The sequence derives from a person between 30 and 80 years old with non-small cell lung cancer. The chain joins TRBV5-4 to TRBJ2-7; 7 bases are a match to TRBD1. Sequenced here: blood, sampled at baseline. The CDR3 region has the DNA TGTGCCAGCAGCTTGGGGCAGGGGGCCTACGAGCAGTACTTC. This translates into CASSLGQGAYEQYF.